This T cell receptor (beta chain) was found in a study of blood T cell repertoires in COVID-19. Study at large: Sites in the United States, Italy and Spain provided acute and convalescent COVID-19 samples.

The method was immunoSEQ multiplex PCR; TCRdb's version includes in-frame clones alone and lacks a portion of them. The sample carries around 77,000 clones, about nine tenths recorded once. This clone was detected only a few times. Between the trimmed V and J ends, which lost 5 bases and 7 bases, there was a span of 17 bases. The germline V gene encodes CDR1 MNHEY and CDR2 SVGAGI. This CDR3 is 15 amino acids long. Specimen: peripheral blood. The chain combines TRBV6-5 with TRBJ2-2; D remains unclear. The receptor's source is a man aged 65 to 79 with active or convalescent COVID-19. The DNA for the CDR3 is TGTGCCAGCAGTCAATACCTCCCTAACGGCGGGGAGCTGTTTTTT. Protein: CASSQYLPNGGELFF.